This TCR beta chain was captured by sequencing in a study of HIV-infected patients and healthy controls. Whole-study findings and limits: CMV-associated CDR3s mostly grew nonsignificantly during therapy, while HIV-associated CDR3s declined significantly.

Reverse transcription used about 510 ng RNA and constant-region primers for alpha and beta. Each of the alpha and beta chains got its own library through chain-specific third strand synthesis with indices. The SP2 site served as the priming point for second strand synthesis. TCRdb re-analysed the 5' RACE reads in MiXCR, keeping a single row per CDR3 protein. Of some 17,000 distinct CDR3 sequences listed, about 9.4% were seen once; the top ten hold 2.5% to 4%. Whole blood was used without fractionation, so all unsorted peripheral T cells were included. In this sample, this clonotype turned up many times. Its antigen is not identified. The CDR3 consists of 15 residues. V gave up 1 base and J gave up 5 bases, with 12 bases separating them. Germline V gives CDR1 MNHNS, CDR2 SASEGT.

The chain has TRBV6-1 and TRBJ2-4; TRBD1 is a possible D gene (6 bases). Sequenced sample: blood. The clonotype originates from an adult in good health. CDR3 nucleotide sequence: TGTGCCAGCAGTGAAGAGTTGGGGGCGCAAAACATTCAGTACTTC. Its translation is CASSEELGAQNIQYF.